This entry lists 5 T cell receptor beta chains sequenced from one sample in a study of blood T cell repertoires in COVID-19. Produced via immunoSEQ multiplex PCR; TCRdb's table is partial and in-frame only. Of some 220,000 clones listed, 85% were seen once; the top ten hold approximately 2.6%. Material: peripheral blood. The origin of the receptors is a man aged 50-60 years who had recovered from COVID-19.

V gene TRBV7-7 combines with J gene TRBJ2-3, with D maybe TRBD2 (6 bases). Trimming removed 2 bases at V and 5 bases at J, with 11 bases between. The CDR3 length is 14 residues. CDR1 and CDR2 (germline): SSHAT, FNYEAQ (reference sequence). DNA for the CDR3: TGTGCCAGCAGCTTAAGGAGGGGCTTAGATACGCAGTATTTT. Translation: CASSLRRGLDTQYF.

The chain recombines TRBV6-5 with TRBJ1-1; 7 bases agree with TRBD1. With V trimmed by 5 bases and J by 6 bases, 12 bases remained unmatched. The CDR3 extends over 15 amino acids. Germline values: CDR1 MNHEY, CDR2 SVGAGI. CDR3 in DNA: TGTGCCAGCAGTCCCGGGGTGACAGGGTTCCCTGAAGCTTTCTTT. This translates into CASSPGVTGFPEAFF.

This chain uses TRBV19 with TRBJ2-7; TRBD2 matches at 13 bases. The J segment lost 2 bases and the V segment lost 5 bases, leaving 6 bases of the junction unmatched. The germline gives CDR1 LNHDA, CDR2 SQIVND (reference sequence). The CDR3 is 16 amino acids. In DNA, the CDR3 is TGTGCCAGTAGTGTCACCGGGACTAGCGGGACCTACGAGCAGTACTTC. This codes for CASSVTGTSGTYEQYF.

This CDR3 is CASSISPRYNYGYTF. The CDR3 coding sequence is TGTGCCAGTAGTATAAGTCCCAGATACAACTATGGCTACACCTTC. J is TRBJ1-2 and V is TRBV19; D unclear. There are 15 residues in the CDR3. Trimming cost V 2 bases and J 2 bases, with 12 bases left between them. CDR1 is LNHDA, CDR2 SQIVND, per germline (reference sequence).

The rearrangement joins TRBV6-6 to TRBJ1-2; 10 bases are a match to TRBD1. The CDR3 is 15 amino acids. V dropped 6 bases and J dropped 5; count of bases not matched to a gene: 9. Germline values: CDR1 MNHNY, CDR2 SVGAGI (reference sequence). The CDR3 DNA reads TGTGCCAGCAGGCCCGGGACAGGGGAGAGGTATGGCTACACCTTC. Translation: CASRPGTGERYGYTF.